The next 8 T cell receptor beta chains were all read from a single sample in a study of shared clonotypes between healthy human individuals. Clones were sequenced by immunoSEQ multiplex PCR, and TCRdb holds only the in-frame ones, with some missing. The sample has about 680,000 clones; approximately 79% are singletons. Sequencing used memory CD4+ T cells sorted from blood. Subset here: CD45RA-negative fraction. The receptors here all came from a woman aged 25 to 45 in good health.

J is TRBJ2-7 and V is TRBV5-1; 9 nucleotides align to TRBD2. V shed 2 bases, J shed 7 bases, and the junction held 7 bases outside the gene matches. Looked up from germline, CDR1 is SGHRS and CDR2 is YFSETQ. This CDR3 is built from 14 residues. This CDR3 reads CASSFQAGGREQYF. The CDR3 nucleotides read TGCGCCAGCAGCTTCCAAGCGGGAGGAAGAGAGCAGTACTTC.

V gene TRBV7-2 combines with J gene TRBJ1-4, with a tentative D call TRBD1 (5 bases). The CDR3 extends over 15 amino acids. Germline V CDR1 and CDR2: SGHTA, FQGNSA. V was pared by 6 bases and J by 7 bases, with 18 bases between. In nucleotides, the CDR3 is TGTGCCAGCAGTCGAGGGGCCGGGGTCGGTGAAAAACTGTTTTTT. Translating gives CASSRGAGVGEKLFF. The full variable domain, with the rest looked up from reference TRBV7-2 and TRBJ1-4, is GAGVSQSPSNKVTEKGKDVELRCDPISGHTALYWYRQSLGQGLEFLIYFQGNSAPDKSGLPSDRFSAERTGGSVSTLTIQRTQQEDSAVYLCASSRGAGVGEKLFFGSGTQLSVL.

The rearrangement uses TRBV4-1 and TRBJ2-2; 8 bases align to TRBD2. V dropped 5 bases and J dropped 4; count of bases not matched to a gene: 15. There are 18 residues in the CDR3. Germline V gene sequence: CDR1 MGHRA, CDR2 YSYEKL. CDR3 sequence: CASSASWGGRTVTGELFF. Here the CDR3 DNA reads TGCGCCAGCAGCGCGTCCTGGGGCGGGAGGACCGTCACCGGGGAGCTGTTTTTT.

The V and J genes are TRBV7-2 and TRBJ2-5; TRBD2 aligns across 12 bases. The J segment lost 6 bases and the V segment lost 1 base, leaving 6 bases of the junction unmatched. The CDR3 has 16 amino acids. The germline gives CDR1 SGHTA, CDR2 FQGNSA. Here the CDR3 DNA reads TGTGCCAGCAGCTTAGGCTCGCTAGCGGGAGGGAAGACCCAGTACTTC. Translated, it gives CASSLGSLAGGKTQYF.

The V gene is TRBV7-9, the J gene TRBJ2-2, with a possible D match to TRBD1 (5 bases). Deletions cut 2 bases from V and 6 bases from J, with 13 bases between. The CDR3 contains 15 residues. Germline V gives CDR1 SEHNR, CDR2 FQNEAQ (reference sequence). CDR3 in amino acids: CASSLWPKGAGELFF. In DNA, the CDR3 is TGTGCCAGCAGCTTATGGCCCAAAGGGGCCGGGGAGCTGTTTTTT.

The chain couples TRBV30 to TRBJ2-7, with D maybe TRBD2 (6 bases). The length of the CDR3 is 15 residues. The germline V gene encodes CDR1 GTSNPN and CDR2 SVGIG (reference sequence). With 4 bases removed from V and 1 base from J, the gap between germline ends came to 17 bases. The CDR3 coding sequence is TGTGCCTGGACTAAAGGGACTCCCGGTTCCTACGAGCAGTACTTC. This encodes CAWTKGTPGSYEQYF. The entire variable domain, with the rest obtained from reference TRBV30 and TRBJ2-7, is as follows: SQTIHQWPATLVQPVGSPLSLECTVEGTSNPNLYWYRQAAGRGLQLLFYSVGIGQISSEVPQNLSASRPQDRQFILSSKKLLLSDSGFYLCAWTKGTPGSYEQYFGPGTRLTVT.

The J gene is TRBJ1-2, the V gene TRBV19, with 7 bases fitting TRBD1. This CDR3 has 13 residues. V shed 5 bases, J shed 5 bases, and the junction held 5 bases outside the gene matches. CDR1 and CDR2 from the germline V gene are LNHDA and SQIVND (reference sequence). The DNA for the CDR3 is TGTGCCAGTAGTTCGGGACAGATGTATGGCTACACCTTC. Protein sequence: CASSSGQMYGYTF. The whole variable domain, remainder taken from reference TRBV19 and TRBJ1-2, is DGGITQSPKYLFRKEGQNVTLSCEQNLNHDAMYWYRQDPGQGLRLIYYSQIVNDFQKGDIAEGYSVSREKKESFPLTVTSAQKNPTAFYLCASSSGQMYGYTFGSGTRLTVV.

This clone was seen a single time. V usage is TRBV28 and J usage is TRBJ2-5; possibly TRBD2 for D (6 bases). V gave up 5 bases and J gave up 2 bases, with 12 bases separating them. CDR1 MDHEN and CDR2 SYDVKM come from the germline V gene. There are 14 residues in the CDR3. The CDR3 here is CASSPGTGQETQYF. The CDR3 nucleotides are TGTGCCAGCAGTCCAGGGACTGGGCAAGAGACCCAGTACTTC.